What follows describes a single TCR beta chain. The sample is drawn from a study of graft-versus-host responses after intestinal transplantation. Whole-study context: Each recipient received a multivisceral, liver-intestinal, or isolated intestinal graft. Study findings and constraints: Recipient marrow harbored GvH clones, some of which surfaced first in ileum or blood. Subjects displaying graft-donor T cell macrochimerism possessed elevated graft-versus-host to host-versus-graft clonal ratios inside allografts.

Trimming took 3 bases from V and 1 from J, leaving 6 bases between them. The CDR3 is 13 amino acids. Looked up from germline, CDR1 is MDHEN and CDR2 is SYDVKM. Sequencing used immunoSEQ multiplex PCR; TCRdb keeps in-frame clones, though not all of them. This sample carries 20,000 or so clones, under 50% of them seen once, and the ten largest clones take 0.7% to 0.9%. CFSE-low proliferating responders, CD3+CD4+ and CD3+CD8+, were sorted post-reaction. V and J are TRBV28 and TRBJ1-2; D remains unclear. The receptor comes from a human patient who received an intestinal transplant. Sequences were derived from alloreactive CD4+ T cells from a mixed lymphocyte reaction culture, sampled before intestinal transplant. Documented subset: CFSE-low proliferating T cells sorted from roughly six-day pre-transplant mixed lymphocyte reaction (GvH or HvG direction). The CDR3 region has the DNA TGTGCCAGCAGTTTTGGCAATAACTATGGCTACACCTTC. Encoded protein: CASSFGNNYGYTF.